Below, 30 T cell receptor beta chains from the same sample are listed, as sequenced in a study of cytomegalovirus exposure and HLA in healthy donors. Primers: 60 Vbeta forward and 13 Jbeta reverse. Here immunoSEQ multiplex PCR was the method, and the copy in TCRdb shows in-frame clones only, minus some. The data show roughly 130,000 clones, with about 76% seen just once and 0.7% held by the top ten. Sequenced sample: PBMCs. These receptors originate from a man between 18 and 29 years old in good health and CMV-seronegative.

The chain carries TRBV6-5 and TRBJ1-2; D remains ambiguous. Germline CDR1 and CDR2: MNHEY and SVGAGI. V was pared by 10 bases and J by 3 bases, with 9 bases between. This CDR3 spans 11 amino acids. This CDR3 is CATVSYYGYTF. The CDR3, as DNA: TGTGCCACCGTCAGTTACTATGGCTACACCTTC.

This chain uses TRBV5-4 with TRBJ1-2, with D perhaps TRBD1 (6 bases). The CDR3 sequence is 11 residues long. The V end was cut by 5 bases, the J end by 6 bases, with 8 bases between. In germline, CDR1 is SGHNT, CDR2 YYREEE (reference sequence). CDR3 loop: CASSAGDGYTF. The DNA of the CDR3 is TGTGCCAGCAGTGCAGGGGATGGCTACACCTTC.

The rearrangement joins TRBV7-9 to TRBJ2-7, with unresolved D. The V end lost 8 bases, the J end lost 3 bases, and 17 bases lay between the germline ends. CDR3 length: 14 amino acids. Germline V lookup: CDR1 SEHNR, CDR2 FQNEAQ (reference sequence). The CDR3 DNA reads as TGTGCCAGCTTTAACAGTTTCTTGCTCTACGAGCAGTACTTC. Encoded protein: CASFNSFLLYEQYF.

This chain connects TRBV9 to TRBJ2-5; weak D call: TRBD1 (6 bases). The CDR3 length is 14 residues. V lost 0 bases and J 5 bases, leaving 11 bases between the germline ends. CDR1 and CDR2 from the germline V gene are SGDLS and YYNGEE. The DNA for the CDR3 is TGTGCCAGCAGCGTAGGGTCAGGGGTCGAGACCCAGTACTTC. Its translation: CASSVGSGVETQYF.

This clone was seen a few times. This chain connects TRBV6-5 to TRBJ1-2; 7 positions match TRBD1. The CDR3 is 12 residues long. The germline V gene encodes CDR1 MNHEY and CDR2 SVGAGI. V lost 6 bases to trimming and J lost 5 bases; unmatched junction nucleotides: 3. The CDR3 coding sequence is TGTGCCAGCAGCTCGACAGGGTATGGCTACACCTTC. It encodes CASSSTGYGYTF.

This chain connects TRBV6-5 to TRBJ2-7; TRBD1 is a possible D gene (6 bases). Per the germline V gene, CDR1 is MNHEY and CDR2 is SVGAGI. V lost 11 bases and J lost 7, with 21 bases in between. The CDR3 covers 13 residues. The CDR3 sequence: CAVRGVSVEEQYF. For the CDR3, the DNA is TGTGCCGTCAGGGGCGTCTCTGTCGAGGAGCAGTACTTC.

This clone occurred a few times. The V call is TRBV7-9, the J call TRBJ2-3, with 9 nucleotides matching TRBD1. The CDR3 extends over 16 amino acids. V gave up 6 bases and J gave up 2 bases; unmatched junction bases: 9. The germline V gene encodes CDR1 SEHNR and CDR2 FQNEAQ (reference sequence). The CDR3 loop is CASRSNRDRATDTQYF. In nucleotides, the CDR3 is TGTGCCAGCAGATCAAACCGGGACAGGGCCACAGATACGCAGTATTTT.

As regards this clone: Other DNA sequences within the sample encode an identical CDR3. This sequence joins TRBV29-1 and TRBJ1-2, with D hard to call. Germline-derived CDR1 and CDR2 are SQVTM and ANQGSEA. This CDR3 is 11 amino acids long. The V end lost 1 base, the J end lost 6 bases, and 6 bases lay between the germline ends. CDR3 in DNA: TGCAGCGTTGAAGTTCGCGATGGCTACACCTTC. Protein sequence: CSVEVRDGYTF. The variable domain in full, completed from reference TRBV29-1 and TRBJ1-2, reads SAVISQKPSRDICQRGTSLTIQCQVDSQVTMMFWYRQQPGQSLTLIATANQGSEATYESGFVIDKFPISRPNLTFSTLTVSNMSPEDSSIYLCSVEVRDGYTFGSGTRLTVV.

The V call is TRBV29-1, the J call TRBJ2-7, with no clear D. Germline values: CDR1 SQVTM, CDR2 ANQGSEA. Trimming cost V 0 bases and J 0 bases, with 9 bases left between them. The CDR3 has 14 amino acids. The CDR3 protein is CSVEDTESSYEQYF. CDR3 DNA sequence: TGCAGCGTTGAAGACACGGAGAGCTCCTACGAGCAGTACTTC.

V usage is TRBV30 and J usage is TRBJ1-3, with 8 bases lining up with TRBD1. The CDR3 covers 17 residues. J gave up 0 bases and V 3 bases, and 10 bases lay outside the gene matches. Germline V gene data show CDR1 as GTSNPN and CDR2 as SVGIG (reference sequence). The chain's CDR3 is CAWRGTGLFSSGNTIYF. CDR3 in DNA: TGTGCCTGGAGGGGGACAGGCCTCTTTAGCTCTGGAAACACCATATATTTT.

This clone has a handful of counts. The J gene is TRBJ2-7, the V gene TRBV5-1, with 7 bases fitting TRBD1. Germline CDR1 reads SGHRS; CDR2 reads YFSETQ. V dropped 4 bases and J dropped 0; count of bases not matched to a gene: 7. The CDR3 extends over 15 amino acids. CDR3 sequence reads: CASSPRQGTSYEQYF. The CDR3 coding sequence is TGCGCCAGCAGCCCCCGACAGGGAACCTCCTACGAGCAGTACTTC.

This chain connects TRBV9 to TRBJ1-6; 9 bases align to TRBD1. Germline V gene sequence: CDR1 SGDLS, CDR2 YYNGEE. The CDR3 contains 15 residues. V shed 3 bases and J 5 bases; nucleotides not matched to a gene: 3. CDR3 residues: CASSARDRDNSPLHF. The DNA of the CDR3 is TGTGCCAGCAGCGCCCGGGACAGGGATAATTCACCCCTCCACTTT.

The chain has TRBV7-2 and TRBJ2-4, with D possibly matching TRBD1 (5 bases). The CDR3 runs to 14 residues. Germline CDR1 SGHTA, CDR2 FQGNSA. The V end was cut by 1 base, the J end by 6 bases, with 10 bases between. The CDR3, as DNA: TGTGCCAGCAGCTTAGGGACACCATTAAACATTCAGTACTTC. As protein: CASSLGTPLNIQYF.

The chain links TRBV9 to TRBJ2-5, with 11 bases identical to TRBD2. The V gene end was trimmed by 1 base and the J gene end by 4 bases; junction bases not matched to a gene: 3. The CDR3 length is 15 residues. The germline V gene has CDR1 SGDLS and CDR2 YYNGEE. CDR3: CASSVNSGGGETQYF. The CDR3 DNA sequence: TGTGCCAGCAGCGTAAATAGCGGGGGGGGAGAGACCCAGTACTTC.

The V gene is TRBV28, the J gene TRBJ1-6, with 7 positions matching TRBD1. CDR3 length: 14 amino acids. Germline V gene lookup returns CDR1 MDHEN and CDR2 SYDVKM. The trim removed 6 bases at V and 7 bases at J, leaving 6 bases unmatched. The CDR3 loop reads CASSLRDRNSPLHF. The CDR3 nucleotides are TGTGCCAGCAGCCTCCGGGACAGAAATTCACCCCTCCACTTT.

V gene TRBV28 combines with J gene TRBJ1-4, with a weak D call TRBD1 (5 bases). From germline, CDR1 is MDHEN and CDR2 SYDVKM. V was pared by 3 bases and J by 7 bases, with 12 bases between. The CDR3 covers 14 residues. DNA for the CDR3: TGTGCCAGCAGTTTGACAGTGGGAGGTGAAAAACTGTTTTTT. It specifies CASSLTVGGEKLFF.

This sequence joins TRBV19 and TRBJ2-7; 10 nucleotides match TRBD1. The CDR3 consists of 14 residues. Trimming at V came to 9 bases and at J to 5 bases, leaving 10 bases not matched to a gene. The germline gives CDR1 LNHDA, CDR2 SQIVND (reference sequence). CDR3 nucleotides: TGTGCCAGCACCACGGGACAGGGGATGCACGAGCAGTACTTC. This codes for CASTTGQGMHEQYF. Based on the CDR3 plus reference TRBV19 and TRBJ2-7, the full variable domain is DGGITQSPKYLFRKEGQNVTLSCEQNLNHDAMYWYRQDPGQGLRLIYYSQIVNDFQKGDIAEGYSVSREKKESFPLTVTSAQKNPTAFYLCASTTGQGMHEQYFGPGTRLTVT.

The chain joins TRBV9 to TRBJ1-3; 8 positions agree with TRBD1. The CDR3 covers 15 residues. V was pared by 1 base and J by 8 bases, with 8 bases of the junction left unmatched. CDR1 and CDR2 (germline): SGDLS, YYNGEE. The CDR3 DNA reads TGTGCCAGCAGCGTACCACAGGGGGGAGGCGACACCATATATTTT. As protein: CASSVPQGGGDTIYF.

The chain couples TRBV4-3 to TRBJ1-2; tentatively, D is TRBD1 (6 bases). CDR1 and CDR2 (germline): LGHNA, YSLEER. The V end lost 0 bases, the J end lost 4 bases, and 15 bases lay between the germline ends. This CDR3 is built from 16 residues. CDR3 amino acids: CASSQDSDGQIYGYTF. CDR3 nucleotides: TGCGCCAGCAGCCAAGATTCGGATGGACAGATCTATGGCTACACCTTC.

The V and J genes are TRBV9 and TRBJ2-7; 10 bases are a match to TRBD1. CDR1 and CDR2 (germline): SGDLS, YYNGEE. This CDR3 region has 14 residues. The V segment lost 4 bases and the J segment 4 bases; nucleotides outside the gene matches: 5. CDR3 coding DNA: TGTGCCAGCAGCACCCGGACAGGGGGGTACGAGCAGTACTTC. It encodes CASSTRTGGYEQYF.

This clone was observed a handful of times. The chain combines TRBV6-5 with TRBJ2-3; 9 bases are a match to TRBD2. This CDR3 has 14 residues. V lost 6 bases and J lost 3; bases outside the gene matches: 4. The V gene's germline CDR1 is MNHEY and CDR2 SVGAGI. The CDR3 sequence is CASSSGGRTDTQYF. In DNA form, the CDR3 reads TGTGCCAGCAGCAGCGGGGGGCGGACAGATACGCAGTATTTT.

The chain combines TRBV7-9 with TRBJ1-1; D is unresolved. The germline V and J ends were trimmed by 0 bases and 10 bases, with 18 bases remaining between them. This CDR3 is built from 15 residues. Germline loops: CDR1 SEHNR, CDR2 FQNEAQ (reference sequence). The CDR3, as DNA: TGTGCCAGCAGCTTAGCCCCGTCGAGGGAGGGAGGAGCTTTCTTT. It is translated as CASSLAPSREGGAFF. Complete variable domain (other parts from reference TRBV7-9 and TRBJ1-1): DTGVSQNPRHKITKRGQNVTFRCDPISEHNRLYWYRQTLGQGPEFLTYFQNEAQLEKSRLLSDRFSAERPKGSFSTLEIQRTEQGDSAMYLCASSLAPSREGGAFFGQGTRLTVV.

This clone was seen once. The chain joins TRBV7-6 to TRBJ2-2; 8 bases match TRBD1. V was clipped by 5 bases and J by 7 bases; unmatched bases: 15. The germline gives CDR1 SGHVS, CDR2 FNYEAQ. CDR3 size: 17 residues. DNA for the CDR3: TGTGCCAGCAGCGCCGGTCCGACAGGGGAGAGGGGCGGGGAGCTGTTTTTT. Translating it yields CASSAGPTGERGGELFF.

In this sample, this clone turned up once. The chain has TRBV6-6 and TRBJ1-2; D is possibly TRBD1 (6 bases). This CDR3 is built from 13 residues. Trimming removed 1 base from V and 6 bases from J, with 9 bases in between. The germline gives CDR1 MNHNY, CDR2 SVGAGI (reference sequence). This chain's CDR3 is CASSYLGGDGYTF. CDR3 DNA sequence: TGTGCCAGCAGTTACTTAGGGGGTGATGGCTACACCTTC.

The chain recombines TRBV28 with TRBJ2-1; 7 bases match TRBD2. This CDR3 comprises 16 residues. CDR1 is MDHEN and CDR2 is SYDVKM in the germline V gene. The ends lost 6 bases at V and 0 bases at J; junction bases unmatched: 8. The CDR3 nucleotides are TGTGCCAGCAGCCCCCGGAGCGGGACCTCCTACAATGAGCAGTTCTTC. Its translation is CASSPRSGTSYNEQFF. The full variable domain, completed using reference TRBV28 and TRBJ2-1, is DVKVTQSSRYLVKRTGEKVFLECVQDMDHENMFWYRQDPGLGLRLIYFSYDVKMKEKGDIPEGYSVSREKKERFSLILESASTNQTSMYLCASSPRSGTSYNEQFFGPGTRLTVL.

The chain employs TRBV28 and TRBJ1-5, with D maybe TRBD1 (6 bases). Per germline, CDR1 MDHEN and CDR2 SYDVKM. The CDR3 consists of 14 residues. Deletions cut 7 bases from V and 2 bases from J, with 12 bases between. The DNA of the CDR3 is TGTGCCAGCATGGCAGGGGCCGGCAATCAGCCCCAGCATTTT. This gives the protein CASMAGAGNQPQHF. Variable domain in full (rest from reference TRBV28 and TRBJ1-5): DVKVTQSSRYLVKRTGEKVFLECVQDMDHENMFWYRQDPGLGLRLIYFSYDVKMKEKGDIPEGYSVSREKKERFSLILESASTNQTSMYLCASMAGAGNQPQHFGDGTRLSIL.

V is TRBV6-5 and J is TRBJ1-2; no firm D call. V was pared by 6 bases and J by 2 bases, with 16 bases between. CDR3 size: 15 residues. CDR1 MNHEY and CDR2 SVGAGI come from the germline V gene. The CDR3 region is CASSGGLTQNYGYTF. The CDR3 DNA reads TGTGCCAGCAGCGGCGGGCTCACACAGAACTATGGCTACACCTTC.

The J gene is TRBJ1-2, the V gene TRBV27; tentative D call: TRBD1 (6 bases). From germline, CDR1 is MNHEY and CDR2 SMNVEV (reference sequence). Trimming left V 5 bases short and J 12 bases short, with 16 bases between. This CDR3 comprises 12 residues. The CDR3, as DNA: TGTGCCAGCAGTACAGGGTCTTGGGGCCACACCTTC. Amino acids: CASSTGSWGHTF.

This clone was picked up a small number of times. This chain uses TRBV6-1 with TRBJ1-6; D is unclear. The ends were cut back, 3 bases at V and 7 bases at J, with 7 bases in the middle. CDR1 is MNHNS and CDR2 is SASEGT in the germline V gene. The CDR3 loop spans 13 amino acids. CDR3 amino acids: CASSESRNSPLHF. CDR3 nucleotide sequence: TGTGCCAGCAGTGAGAGCCGGAATTCACCCCTCCACTTT.

This chain connects TRBV30 to TRBJ1-2; D is ambiguous. Trimming took 0 bases from V and 3 from J, leaving 14 bases between them. This CDR3 contains 15 residues. Germline V gene lookup returns CDR1 GTSNPN and CDR2 SVGIG (reference sequence). The CDR3 bases are TGTGCCTGGAGTGTTCTCCGAGGTTCTGACTATGGCTACACCTTC. Protein sequence: CAWSVLRGSDYGYTF.